The sequence of this T cell receptor beta chain was determined in a study of identical twins. This clonotype was seen a handful of times. V was pared by 1 base and J by 1 base, with 10 bases between. From germline, CDR1 is LGHNA and CDR2 YNFKEQ. CDR3 size: 15 residues. TCRdb used MiXCR to reprocess the 5' RACE reads, holding one entry per CDR3 protein. The data contain over 250,000 distinct CDR3 sequences, around 9.7% of them singletons. These data were also filed under a second study, of yellow fever vaccine responses in identical twins. That source adds: It has been reported that, in twins, the vaccine T cell response seemed partly convergent and partly personalized.

V is TRBV4-2 and J is TRBJ1-2; D is possibly TRBD1 (6 bases). The source of this sequence is a woman aged 18-29 years in good health. The sample comprised CD8+ T cells sorted from blood. In DNA form, the CDR3 reads TGTGCCAGCAGCCAAGGTATACAGGGTAACTATGGCTACACCTTC. Amino acid sequence: CASSQGIQGNYGYTF.